This is a list of T cell receptor beta chains from one sample in a study of T cell changes during pregnancy in multiple sclerosis. Repertoires were generated with immunoSEQ multiplex PCR, while TCRdb's copy carries only in-frame clones and drops some. The sample lists under 65,000 clones, 93% occurring once. The starting material was CD8+ T cells from peripheral blood mononuclear cells, obtained in the second trimester of pregnancy. Source of these receptors: a female donor with multiple sclerosis, enrolled in a pregnancy study. CDR3s include the opening cysteine and the closing phenylalanine or tryptophan. Fields, in order: D gene, V gene, J gene, clone size, CDR3 protein, CDR3 DNA. The D gene is left open where the match is weak. Rows may omit the clone size; those that give it use once, few, many or a size class.

TRBD2,TRBV5-1,TRBJ2-1,.,CASSPGLAGGGNEQFF,TGCGCCAGCAGCCCCGGACTAGCGGGAGGAGGTAATGAGCAGTTCTTC
TRBD2,TRBV7-8,TRBJ2-7,.,CASSSGTSGEISYEQYF,TGTGCCAGCAGCTCGGGGACTAGCGGGGAAATTTCCTACGAGCAGTACTTC
TRBD1,TRBV12-5,TRBJ2-7,.,CASGFLVPGQGAITYEQYF,TGTGCTAGTGGTTTCCTAGTCCCGGGACAGGGGGCAATAACCTACGAGCAGTACTTC
.,TRBV7-8,TRBJ2-1,.,CASSLPGRVYEQFF,TGTGCCAGCAGCCTACCGGGGAGAGTATATGAGCAGTTCTTC
TRBD2,TRBV5-1,TRBJ2-1,.,CASGKAGGSYNEQFF,TGCGCCAGCGGTAAGGCGGGGGGTTCTTACAATGAGCAGTTCTTC
TRBD1,TRBV6-5,TRBJ1-2,.,CASSPTGGFYGYTF,TGTGCCAGCAGTCCGACAGGGGGATTCTATGGCTACACCTTC
.,TRBV19,TRBJ2-1,.,CASSIVGGQNEQFF,TGTGCCAGTAGTATAGTCGGGGGACAGAATGAGCAGTTCTTC
TRBD1,TRBV11-2,TRBJ1-5,once,CASSSGQGTLLEQPQHF,TGTGCCAGCAGCTCGGGACAGGGGACCCTCCTTGAACAGCCCCAGCATTTT
TRBD1,TRBV27,TRBJ2-5,.,CASSPQDRAYGETQYF,TGTGCCAGCAGTCCCCAGGACAGGGCGTACGGAGAGACCCAGTACTTC
.,TRBV9,TRBJ2-2,.,CASSPFAGSTGELFF,TGTGCCAGCAGCCCCTTTGCGGGGAGCACCGGGGAGCTGTTTTTT
TRBD2,TRBV7-3,TRBJ2-3,.,CASSLASGSTDTQYF,TGTGCCAGCAGCTTAGCTAGCGGGAGCACAGATACGCAGTATTTT
.,TRBV5-1,TRBJ2-3,.,CASSLGGGTDTQYF,TGCGCCAGCAGCTTGGGGGGGGGCACAGATACGCAGTATTTT
.,TRBV2,TRBJ2-7,.,CASSEGVGDEQYF,TGTGCCAGCAGTGAAGGGGTAGGGGACGAGCAGTACTTC
.,TRBV5-4,TRBJ2-7,.,CASSSLGRVVGEQYF,TGTGCCAGCAGCTCGCTTGGCAGGGTGGTCGGCGAGCAGTACTTC
.,TRBV6-6,TRBJ2-5,.,CASSQNNALETQYF,TGTGCCAGCAGTCAAAACAACGCATTGGAGACCCAGTACTTC
.,TRBV6-5,TRBJ1-1,.,CASSLIGTEAFF,TGTGCCAGCAGCCTCATCGGCACTGAAGCTTTCTTT
.,TRBV7-9,TRBJ2-4,.,CASSSGLAKNIQYF,TGTGCCAGCAGCTCCGGGTTAGCCAAAAACATTCAGTACTTC
TRBD1,TRBV2,TRBJ2-2,.,CASSGTGMNTGELFF,TGTGCCAGCAGTGGGACAGGGATGAACACCGGGGAGCTGTTTTTT
.,TRBV27,TRBJ2-5,.,CASSLLGGGETQYF,TGTGCCAGCAGTTTATTAGGGGGGGGAGAGACCCAGTACTTC
.,TRBV5-1,TRBJ1-5,.,CASSSDRNQPQHF,TGCGCCAGCAGCTCAGACAGAAATCAGCCCCAGCATTTT
TRBD1,TRBV2,TRBJ2-5,.,CASSAVPGGETQYF,TGTGCCAGCAGTGCAGTCCCAGGGGGCGAGACCCAGTACTTC
.,TRBV6-4,TRBJ2-1,.,CASRARAGIDNEQFF,TGTGCCAGCAGGGCGAGGGCCGGGATTGACAATGAGCAGTTCTTC
.,TRBV14,TRBJ2-7,.,CASSTPDKYYEQYF,TGTGCCAGCAGCACCCCCGACAAGTACTACGAGCAGTACTTC
TRBD1,TRBV29-1,TRBJ1-2,.,CSVLTGVYYGYTF,TGCAGCGTGCTGACAGGGGTCTACTATGGCTACACCTTC
.,TRBV4-1,TRBJ1-1,.,CASSPLFPQGKNTEAFF,TGCGCCAGCAGCCCCCTATTCCCTCAGGGGAAGAACACTGAAGCTTTCTTT
TRBD1,TRBV7-9,TRBJ2-1,.,CASSSGTGVYNEQFF,TGTGCCAGCAGCTCCGGGACAGGGGTCTACAATGAGCAGTTCTTC
TRBD2,TRBV5-1,TRBJ2-1,.,CASSPRIAGHEQFF,TGCGCCAGCAGCCCTAGAATAGCGGGGCATGAGCAGTTCTTC
TRBD1,TRBV11-2,TRBJ1-6,.,CASSLGQANSPLHF,TGTGCCAGCAGCCTGGGACAGGCTAATTCACCCCTCCACTTT
TRBD1,TRBV27,TRBJ2-2,.,CASSSGTGNTGELFF,TGTGCCAGCAGTTCCGGGACAGGGAACACCGGGGAGCTGTTTTTT
TRBD2,TRBV15,TRBJ2-1,.,CATSRGTSGAFGFF,TGTGCCACCAGCAGAGGTACTAGCGGGGCGTTCGGGTTCTTC
.,TRBV4-2,TRBJ2-7,once,CASSQEVGGPSYEQYF,TGTGCCAGCAGCCAAGAGGTGGGAGGACCCTCCTACGAGCAGTACTTC
.,TRBV27,TRBJ2-7,.,CASSSYRVFYEQYF,TGTGCCAGCAGTTCCTACAGGGTGTTCTACGAGCAGTACTTC
TRBD1,TRBV6-1,TRBJ1-1,.,CASINWTGKNTEAFF,TGTGCCAGCATCAATTGGACAGGGAAGAACACTGAAGCTTTCTTT
TRBD1,TRBV19,TRBJ1-1,.,CALMGTGLTEAFF,TGTGCCTTAATGGGGACAGGGTTAACTGAAGCTTTCTTT
TRBD1,TRBV11-2,TRBJ1-1,.,CASWDSFNTEAFF,TGTGCCAGCTGGGACAGTTTTAACACTGAAGCTTTCTTT
.,TRBV4-1,TRBJ1-3,once,CASSQDFGNTIYF,TGCGCCAGCAGCCAAGACTTTGGAAACACCATATATTTT
.,TRBV7-2,TRBJ2-7,.,CASSLAPDYEQYF,TGTGCCAGCAGCTTAGCCCCAGACTACGAGCAGTACTTC
.,TRBV6-5,TRBJ2-1,.,CASSYSSLSQHNEQFF,TGTGCCAGCAGTTACTCCTCCCTATCGCAACACAATGAGCAGTTCTTC
TRBD2,TRBV13,TRBJ2-3,.,CASSLTSGATDTQYF,TGTGCCAGCAGCTTGACTAGCGGGGCCACAGATACGCAGTATTTT
TRBD2,TRBV4-1,TRBJ2-1,.,CASSQGSGATEEQFF,TGCGCCAGCAGCCAAGGGAGCGGGGCAACCGAGGAGCAGTTCTTC
.,TRBV4-1,TRBJ2-7,.,CASSQGTGFGAYEQYF,TGCGCCAGCAGCCAAGGTACAGGGTTTGGCGCCTACGAGCAGTACTTC
TRBD1,TRBV29-1,TRBJ2-3,.,CSVEFRDRAFGDTQYF,TGCAGCGTTGAATTCCGGGACAGGGCTTTCGGGGATACGCAGTATTTT
.,TRBV29-1,TRBJ2-7,.,CSVARDSDEQYF,TGCAGCGTTGCCCGAGACTCCGACGAGCAGTACTTC
.,TRBV7-9,TRBJ1-2,.,CASSRGRDYGYTF,TGTGCCAGCAGCCGGGGGAGGGACTATGGCTACACCTTC
.,TRBV4-1,TRBJ1-5,.,CASSQGPPDFSPQHF,TGCGCCAGCAGCCAAGGTCCCCCGGACTTCAGTCCCCAGCATTTT